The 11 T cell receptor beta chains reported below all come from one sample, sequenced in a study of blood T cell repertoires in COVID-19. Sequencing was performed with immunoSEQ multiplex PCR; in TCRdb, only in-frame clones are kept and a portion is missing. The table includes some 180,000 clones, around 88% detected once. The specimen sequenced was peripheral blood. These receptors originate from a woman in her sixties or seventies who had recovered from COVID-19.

The CDR3 spells CASSPGLAGGPWETQYF. The CDR3 region has the DNA TGTGCCAGCAGCCCGGGACTAGCGGGAGGGCCTTGGGAGACCCAGTACTTC. This chain uses TRBV9 with TRBJ2-5, with 16 bases aligning to TRBD2. The CDR3 runs to 17 residues. Germline V gives CDR1 SGDLS, CDR2 YYNGEE. Unmatched junction bases numbered 8, after V lost 4 bases and J lost 5 bases.

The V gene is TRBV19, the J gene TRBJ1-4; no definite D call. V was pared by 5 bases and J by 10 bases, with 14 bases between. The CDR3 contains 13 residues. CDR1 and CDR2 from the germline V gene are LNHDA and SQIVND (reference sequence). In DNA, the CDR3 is TGTGCCAGTAGTTACGGGAGCCCTAGAAAACTGTTTTTT. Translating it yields CASSYGSPRKLFF.

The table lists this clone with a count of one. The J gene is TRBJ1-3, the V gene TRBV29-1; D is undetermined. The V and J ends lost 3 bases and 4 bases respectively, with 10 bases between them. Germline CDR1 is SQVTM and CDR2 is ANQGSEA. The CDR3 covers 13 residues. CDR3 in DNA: TGCAGCGTTGATATCCGGTCAGGAAACACCATATATTTT. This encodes CSVDIRSGNTIYF.

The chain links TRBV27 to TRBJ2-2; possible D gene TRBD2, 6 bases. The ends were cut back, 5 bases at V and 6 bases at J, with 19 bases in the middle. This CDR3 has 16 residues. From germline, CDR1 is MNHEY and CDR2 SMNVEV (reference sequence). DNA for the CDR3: TGTGCCAGCAGTCCCCTGGGGGGAGACTTCGCCGGGGAGCTGTTTTTT. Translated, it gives CASSPLGGDFAGELFF.

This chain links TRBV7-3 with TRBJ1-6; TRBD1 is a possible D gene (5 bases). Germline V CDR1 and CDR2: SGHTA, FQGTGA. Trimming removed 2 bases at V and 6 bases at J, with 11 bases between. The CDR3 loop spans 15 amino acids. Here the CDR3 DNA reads TGTGCCAGCAGCTTAGGGTGGGGCCGTAATTCACCCCTCCACTTT. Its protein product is CASSLGWGRNSPLHF.

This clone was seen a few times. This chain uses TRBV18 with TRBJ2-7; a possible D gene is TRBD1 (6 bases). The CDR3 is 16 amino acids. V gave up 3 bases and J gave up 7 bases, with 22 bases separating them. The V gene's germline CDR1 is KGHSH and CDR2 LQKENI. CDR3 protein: CASSPAGWTAYGEQYF. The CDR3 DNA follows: TGTGCCAGCTCACCCGCGGGCTGGACAGCATACGGGGAGCAGTACTTC.

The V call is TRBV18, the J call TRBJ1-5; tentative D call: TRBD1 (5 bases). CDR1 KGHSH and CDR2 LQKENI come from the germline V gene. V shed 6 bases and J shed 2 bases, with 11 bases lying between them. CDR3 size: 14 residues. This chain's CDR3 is CASSHGGGNQPQHF. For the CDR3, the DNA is TGTGCCAGCTCCCACGGGGGAGGCAATCAGCCCCAGCATTTT.

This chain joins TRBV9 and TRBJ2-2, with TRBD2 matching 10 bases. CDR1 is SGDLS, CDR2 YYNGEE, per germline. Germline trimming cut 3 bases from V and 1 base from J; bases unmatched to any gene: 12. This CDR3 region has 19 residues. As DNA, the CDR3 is TGTGCCAGCAGCGCGGCTAGCCCCTTAGCGGGAGGGAACACCGGGGAGCTGTTTTTT. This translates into CASSAASPLAGGNTGELFF.

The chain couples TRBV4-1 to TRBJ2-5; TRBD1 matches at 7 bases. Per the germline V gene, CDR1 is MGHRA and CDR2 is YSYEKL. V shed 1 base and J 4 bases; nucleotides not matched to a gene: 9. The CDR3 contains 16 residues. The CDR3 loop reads CASSQGTERGLETQYF. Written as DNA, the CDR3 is TGCGCCAGCAGCCAAGGCACAGAGAGGGGGCTAGAGACCCAGTACTTC.

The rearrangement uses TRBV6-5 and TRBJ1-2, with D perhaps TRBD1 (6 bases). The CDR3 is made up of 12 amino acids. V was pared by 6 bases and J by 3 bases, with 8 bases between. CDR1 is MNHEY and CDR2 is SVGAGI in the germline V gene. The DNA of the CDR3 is TGTGCCAGCAGACAGGGCTACTATGGCTACACCTTC. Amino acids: CASRQGYYGYTF.

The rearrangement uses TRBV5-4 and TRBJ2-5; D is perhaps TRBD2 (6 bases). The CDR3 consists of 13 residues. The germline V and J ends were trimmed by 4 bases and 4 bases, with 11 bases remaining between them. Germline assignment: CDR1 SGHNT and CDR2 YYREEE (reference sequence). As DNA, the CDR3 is TGTGCCAGCAGCGTCCGACTAGGAGAGACCCAGTACTTC. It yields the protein CASSVRLGETQYF.